These T cell receptor beta chains were read from a single sample in a study of T cell responses to AZD1222 COVID-19 vaccine. Assay: immunoSEQ multiplex PCR; the TCRdb copy retains only in-frame clones and omits some. The sample holds 200,000 to 250,000 clones, around 94% seen once. Material: peripheral blood, obtained 28 days after the second dose of the MenACWY control vaccine. The origin of the receptors is an adult who received the MenACWY meningococcal vaccine as a control. Each CDR3 is given with its conserved first and last residue. The D gene is left open where the match is weak. Clone size, where shown, is once, few, many, or a class for clones that have expanded.

>-|-|TRBV5-6|TRBJ2-2
TGTGCCAGCAGCTTGGGCGCCGGGGAGCTGTTTTTT
CASSLGAGELFF
>-|-|TRBV11-2|TRBJ1-5
TGTGCCAGCAGCTGGGATAGCAATCAGCCCCAGCATTTT
CASSWDSNQPQHF
>TRBD1|-|TRBV29-1|TRBJ2-7
TGCAGTGTTCAGACCGACAGGGCCCATGGGGAGCAGTACTTC
CSVQTDRAHGEQYF
>-|-|TRBV3-1/TRBV3-2|TRBJ1-2
TGTGCCAGCAGCCGTGGTACGGCAGGCTCAAACTATGGCTACACCTTC
CASSRGTAGSNYGYTF
>-|-|TRBV3-1/TRBV3-2|TRBJ1-3
TGTGCCAGCAGCCAAGAAGGGAGGGTACTCTCTGGAAACACCATATATTTT
CASSQEGRVLSGNTIYF
>-|once|TRBV27|TRBJ2-1
TGTGCCAGCAGTCCCGCCGGGGGAGGGGGCTACAATGAGCAGTTCTTC
CASSPAGGGGYNEQFF
>-|-|TRBV28|TRBJ2-7
TGTGCCAGCAGTTGGGGAGGTGGCTACGAGCAGTACTTC
CASSWGGGYEQYF
>TRBD2|-|TRBV25-1|TRBJ2-2
TGTGCCAGCAGCTTGCGGGGGGGGGAGCTGTTTTTT
CASSLRGGELFF
>TRBD2|-|TRBV3-1/TRBV3-2|TRBJ2-1
TGTGCCAGCAGCCCACCGGGACTAGCGGCGAACAATGAGCAGTTCTTC
CASSPPGLAANNEQFF
>-|once|TRBV9|TRBJ2-3
TGTGCCAGCAGCGTAGACAGTTCGCCAGATACGCAGTATTTT
CASSVDSSPDTQYF
>-|-|TRBV15|TRBJ1-3
TGTGCCACCAGCAGAGATCCAGGCACTGGAAACACCATATATTTT
CATSRDPGTGNTIYF
>-|-|TRBV3-1/TRBV3-2|TRBJ1-2
TGTGCCAGCAGCCAAGGGCCCCGACAGGCGGACTATGGCTACACCTTC
CASSQGPRQADYGYTF
>-|-|TRBV5-6|TRBJ2-7
TGTGCCAGCAGCCGTGGAGGTTACGAGCAGTACTTC
CASSRGGYEQYF
>TRBD1|-|TRBV5-4|TRBJ1-2
TGTGCCAGCAGCTTGGTCCAGGGGGCGCAAGGCGGTAACTATGGCTACACCTTC
CASSLVQGAQGGNYGYTF
>-|-|TRBV5-1|TRBJ2-3
TGCGCCAGCAGCTTGGGCGCCGAAACTAGCACAGATACGCAGTATTTT
CASSLGAETSTDTQYF
>-|-|TRBV3-1/TRBV3-2|TRBJ1-2
TGTGCCAGCAGCCAAGGCTTGGTAGCTAACTATGGCTACACCTTC
CASSQGLVANYGYTF
>-|-|TRBV29-1|TRBJ2-5
TGCAGCGTGGGGGTGGTAGAAGAGACCCAGTACTTC
CSVGVVEETQYF
>-|-|TRBV5-1|TRBJ2-1
TGCGCCAGCAGCCGAGGTCCGCCCAATGAGCAGTTCTTC
CASSRGPPNEQFF
>-|-|TRBV10-3|TRBJ2-7
TGTGCCATCAGTGAGTCAAGGGGAAGCTACGAGCAGTACTTC
CAISESRGSYEQYF
>-|-|TRBV19|TRBJ1-6
TGTGCCAGTAGTATAGAACTCGGGGGACGCCTTAATTCACCCCTCCACTTT
CASSIELGGRLNSPLHF
>TRBD1|-|TRBV7-9|TRBJ2-1
TGTGCCAGCAGAACAGGGGCGGGTGAGCAGTTCTTC
CASRTGAGEQFF
>-|-|TRBV29-1|TRBJ1-2
TGCAGCGTTGAATCGGGGGCTGGAGGTTATGGCTACACCTTC
CSVESGAGGYGYTF
>-|-|TRBV7-8|TRBJ1-1
TGTGCCAGCAGCCTTACTCCCGGGGCGAACACTGAAGCTTTCTTT
CASSLTPGANTEAFF
>TRBD1|once|TRBV29-1|TRBJ1-1
TGCAGCGGCTGGGTACAGGGGGGCACTGAAGCTTTCTTT
CSGWVQGGTEAFF
>TRBD1|once|TRBV7-9|TRBJ2-7
TGTGCCAGCAGCAACCGACAGGGCTACGAGCAGTACTTC
CASSNRQGYEQYF
>-|-|TRBV5-1|TRBJ1-1
TGCGCCAGCAGCCTGACCGGGACCAGGGACACTGAAGCTTTCTTT
CASSLTGTRDTEAFF
>-|-|TRBV9|TRBJ2-1
TGTGCCAGCAGCGCCGGGGCCCCCTCCTACAATGAGCAGTTCTTC
CASSAGAPSYNEQFF
>-|-|TRBV6-5|TRBJ1-2
TGTGCCAGCAGTTCCGCGGACGGAAACTATGGCTACACCTTC
CASSSADGNYGYTF
>-|-|TRBV28|TRBJ1-2
TGTGCCAGCAGAGAAGGGGGGATTTATGGCTACACCTTC
CASREGGIYGYTF
>TRBD2|-|TRBV5-4|TRBJ2-1
TGTGCCAGCAGCTTGGGGGGACTAGCGGGAGGCAATGAGCAGTTCTTC
CASSLGGLAGGNEQFF
>-|-|TRBV28|TRBJ2-1
TGTGCCAGCAGTCTGCACAATGAGCAGTTCTTC
CASSLHNEQFF
>-|-|TRBV7-3|TRBJ1-1
TGTGCCAGCAGCCTCGACAGGAACCGTGAAGCTTTCTTT
CASSLDRNREAFF
>-|few|TRBV29-1|TRBJ2-7
TGCAGCGTTGTGTATTTGGGGAAGGCCTACGAGCAGTACTTC
CSVVYLGKAYEQYF
>-|-|TRBV28|TRBJ1-4
TGTGCCAGCAGTTTAAACCCGGGTTCAGTCCAGGAAAAACTGTTTTTT
CASSLNPGSVQEKLFF
>-|once|TRBV28|TRBJ2-3
TGTGCCAGCAGGCAGCCGGGGGCAGATACGCAGTATTTT
CASRQPGADTQYF
>-|-|TRBV24-1|TRBJ2-2
TGTGCCACCAGTGATGCTGGACACATTTCGAACACCGGGGAGCTGTTTTTT
CATSDAGHISNTGELFF
>-|-|TRBV6-4|TRBJ2-2
TGTGCCAGCAGTCATACACGGAACACCGGGGAGCTGTTTTTT
CASSHTRNTGELFF
>TRBD1|-|TRBV28|TRBJ1-5
TGTGCCAGCAGTCGACAGGGGGGTAGCAATCAGCCCCAGCATTTT
CASSRQGGSNQPQHF
>TRBD1|once|TRBV28|TRBJ1-2
TGTGCCAGCAGTACCTCGGGACAGGGGATCGATGGCTACACCTTC
CASSTSGQGIDGYTF
>-|few|TRBV6-1|TRBJ2-7
TGTGCCAGCAGTGAAGGGGCATACGAGCAGTACTTC
CASSEGAYEQYF
>TRBD1|once|TRBV10-3|TRBJ2-1
TGTGCCATCAGGAACGCAGGGGGATACAATGAGCAGTTCTTC
CAIRNAGGYNEQFF
>-|-|TRBV28|TRBJ2-2
TGTGCCAGCAGCGAGACTAGTTTTTCGAACACCGGGGAGCTGTTTTTT
CASSETSFSNTGELFF
>TRBD2|-|TRBV5-1|TRBJ2-4
TGCGCCAGCAGCCGCCTAGCGGGGGGGTGGGAGAGTCCAAACATTCAGTACTTC
CASSRLAGGWESPNIQYF
>-|-|TRBV28|TRBJ1-4
TGTGCCAGCAGTCTACCGACAGCTCTGGGTGATAATGAAAAACTGTTTTTT
CASSLPTALGDNEKLFF
>-|-|TRBV18|TRBJ1-1
TGTGCCAGCTCACCCCCCGGGGGGAACACTGAAGCTTTCTTT
CASSPPGGNTEAFF
>-|-|TRBV28|TRBJ1-3
TGTGCCAGCAGTACTCCGGGGGAGAATGGAAACACCATATATTTT
CASSTPGENGNTIYF
>-|-|TRBV7-6|TRBJ1-2
TGTGCCAGCAGCTTAGGGTCCGGGGGCCGGGGCTACACCTTC
CASSLGSGGRGYTF
>-|-|TRBV19|TRBJ2-2
TGTGCCAGCCTTGAGGGTAACACCGGGGAGCTGTTTTTT
CASLEGNTGELFF
>-|-|TRBV5-1|TRBJ1-2
TGCGCCAGCAGCCCGCGAGGTAGATTAGCTAACTATGGCTACACCTTC
CASSPRGRLANYGYTF
>-|-|TRBV2|TRBJ1-4
TGTGCCAGCAGTCCTTCGCGGCAGAGTAATGAAAAACTGTTTTTT
CASSPSRQSNEKLFF
>-|-|TRBV6-5|TRBJ1-3
TGTGCTACGCTCTCTGGAAACACCATATATTTT
CATLSGNTIYF
>-|-|TRBV19|TRBJ1-4
TGTGCCAGTAGTGCAGGAAGTAATGAAAAACTGTTTTTT
CASSAGSNEKLFF